These T cell receptor beta chains were read from a single sample in a study of blood T cell repertoires in COVID-19. Profiling relied on immunoSEQ multiplex PCR, and the TCRdb table lists in-frame clones only, not all of them. The sample carries approximately 280,000 clones, 89% recorded once. Sample: peripheral blood. The receptors come from a man over 45 with acute or convalescent COVID-19. Each CDR3 is given with its conserved first and last residue. The D gene is left open where the match is weak. Only part of the rows carry a size: once, few, many, or a class if the clone is expanded.

len: 15; abundance: once; d_gene: -; j_gene: TRBJ2-3; v_gene: TRBV5-1; CDR3nt: TGCGCCAGCAAGGCCCTAGGGGGGGCCGGGGATACGCAGTATTTT; CDR3aa: CASKALGGAGDTQYF
len: 19; abundance: once; d_gene: -; j_gene: TRBJ1-4; v_gene: TRBV5-6; CDR3nt: TGTGCCAGCAGCTTGGCCTTGGGGCAGGGGCCAACGATTAATGAAAAACTGTTTTTT; CDR3aa: CASSLALGQGPTINEKLFF
len: 14; abundance: -; d_gene: -; j_gene: TRBJ1-1; v_gene: TRBV3-1/TRBV3-2; CDR3nt: TGTGCCAGCAGCCAAAGTGGCCTCATTACTGAAGCTTTCTTT; CDR3aa: CASSQSGLITEAFF
len: 13; abundance: -; d_gene: -; j_gene: TRBJ2-7; v_gene: TRBV11-2; CDR3nt: TGTGCCAGCACCTTCCCGACGGGGGTCGAGCAGTACTTC; CDR3aa: CASTFPTGVEQYF
len: 16; abundance: -; d_gene: TRBD1; j_gene: TRBJ2-3; v_gene: TRBV6-5; CDR3nt: TGTGCCAGCAGTTACCGAGACAGGGATAGCACAGATACGCAGTATTTT; CDR3aa: CASSYRDRDSTDTQYF
len: 16; abundance: -; d_gene: -; j_gene: TRBJ2-1; v_gene: TRBV9; CDR3nt: TGTGCCAGCAGCGTATCCGGGACATTGGGCTACAATGAGCAGTTCTTC; CDR3aa: CASSVSGTLGYNEQFF
len: 13; abundance: -; d_gene: TRBD1; j_gene: TRBJ1-1; v_gene: TRBV6-5; CDR3nt: TGTGCCAGCAGTTACTCATACAGGGGCGAAGCTTTCTTT; CDR3aa: CASSYSYRGEAFF
len: 12; abundance: -; d_gene: -; j_gene: TRBJ2-7; v_gene: TRBV2; CDR3nt: TGTGCCAGCAAGGAGGGTGGGGACGAGCAGTACTTC; CDR3aa: CASKEGGDEQYF
len: 16; abundance: -; d_gene: TRBD2; j_gene: TRBJ2-3; v_gene: TRBV6-6; CDR3nt: TGTGCCAGCAGTTACCTCCTAGCGGGGGGGCACCCGCCGCAGTATTTT; CDR3aa: CASSYLLAGGHPPQYF
len: 15; abundance: -; d_gene: -; j_gene: TRBJ2-4; v_gene: TRBV4-1; CDR3nt: TGCGCCAGCAGCCAAGAACATCTCACCCAGCGGATTCAGTACTTC; CDR3aa: CASSQEHLTQRIQYF
len: 13; abundance: -; d_gene: TRBD1; j_gene: TRBJ2-3; v_gene: TRBV5-4; CDR3nt: TGTGCCAGCAGCTTGTCGGCGACAGGGGGCGAGTATTTT; CDR3aa: CASSLSATGGEYF
len: 11; abundance: -; d_gene: -; j_gene: TRBJ2-1; v_gene: TRBV5-1; CDR3nt: TGCGCCAGCAGCTTTGAGGATGAGCAGTTCTTC; CDR3aa: CASSFEDEQFF
len: 14; abundance: -; d_gene: -; j_gene: TRBJ2-3; v_gene: TRBV30; CDR3nt: TGTGCCGGGGACCGGGGGACGAGCACAGATACGCAGTATTTT; CDR3aa: CAGDRGTSTDTQYF
len: 13; abundance: few; d_gene: -; j_gene: TRBJ2-7; v_gene: TRBV7-6; CDR3nt: TGTGCCAGCAGCTCCAGTACGGGGGTCGAGCAGTACTTC; CDR3aa: CASSSSTGVEQYF
len: 16; abundance: -; d_gene: TRBD2; j_gene: TRBJ2-3; v_gene: TRBV5-1; CDR3nt: TGCGCCAGCAGCCCTCCGGGGGGGGGCGGGGCAGATACGCAGTATTTT; CDR3aa: CASSPPGGGGADTQYF
len: 15; abundance: -; d_gene: TRBD1; j_gene: TRBJ1-1; v_gene: TRBV7-9; CDR3nt: TGTGCCAGCAGCACCTCGACAGGGACGAACACTGAAGCTTTCTTT; CDR3aa: CASSTSTGTNTEAFF
len: 16; abundance: -; d_gene: -; j_gene: TRBJ1-2; v_gene: TRBV4-1; CDR3nt: TGCGCCAGCAGCCCCGGGCCTCAACGCGACAGTTATGGCTACACCTTC; CDR3aa: CASSPGPQRDSYGYTF
len: 13; abundance: -; d_gene: -; j_gene: TRBJ1-5; v_gene: TRBV11-2; CDR3nt: TGTGCCAGCAGCTTAGATCGTAATCAGCCCCAGCATTTT; CDR3aa: CASSLDRNQPQHF
len: 17; abundance: -; d_gene: -; j_gene: TRBJ1-5; v_gene: TRBV3-1/TRBV3-2; CDR3nt: TGTGCCAGCAGCCCTACTCAGGTTGGAGGACTCAATCAGCCCCAGCATTTT; CDR3aa: CASSPTQVGGLNQPQHF
len: 16; abundance: -; d_gene: -; j_gene: TRBJ1-5; v_gene: TRBV27; CDR3nt: TGTGCCAGCAGTCCCCGGGGGGACTATAGCAATCAGCCCCAGCATTTT; CDR3aa: CASSPRGDYSNQPQHF
len: 14; abundance: once; d_gene: -; j_gene: TRBJ1-6; v_gene: TRBV7-2; CDR3nt: TGTGCCAGCAGGGCGGACAGCAATAATTCACCCCTCCACTTT; CDR3aa: CASRADSNNSPLHF
len: 14; abundance: once; d_gene: -; j_gene: TRBJ2-4; v_gene: TRBV6-5; CDR3nt: TGTGCCAGCAGAGTTGATGGGGGGACGAACATTCAGTACTTC; CDR3aa: CASRVDGGTNIQYF
len: 15; abundance: -; d_gene: -; j_gene: TRBJ2-2; v_gene: TRBV10-3; CDR3nt: TGTGCCATCAGTGAGTGGCAGATAAGCGCCGGGGAGCTGTTTTTT; CDR3aa: CAISEWQISAGELFF
len: 16; abundance: -; d_gene: TRBD1; j_gene: TRBJ1-5; v_gene: TRBV19; CDR3nt: TGTGCCAGTAGTATATTTCAGGGGGCCCCCAATCAGCCCCAGCATTTT; CDR3aa: CASSIFQGAPNQPQHF
len: 14; abundance: -; d_gene: TRBD1; j_gene: TRBJ2-7; v_gene: TRBV5-4; CDR3nt: TGTGCCAGCAGCCCCGGGACAGGGCTCTACGAGCAGTACTTC; CDR3aa: CASSPGTGLYEQYF
len: 15; abundance: -; d_gene: -; j_gene: TRBJ1-2; v_gene: TRBV19; CDR3nt: TGTGCCAGTAGTATAGGGACGGGGTTCGGCTATGGCTACACCTTC; CDR3aa: CASSIGTGFGYGYTF
len: 14; abundance: -; d_gene: -; j_gene: TRBJ1-1; v_gene: TRBV7-9; CDR3nt: TGTGCCAGCAGCTTCCACAGGGAGGGCACTGAAGCTTTCTTT; CDR3aa: CASSFHREGTEAFF
len: 13; abundance: -; d_gene: TRBD1; j_gene: TRBJ1-1; v_gene: TRBV7-9; CDR3nt: TGTGCCAGCAGCCCTACAGGGGTCACTGAAGCTTTCTTT; CDR3aa: CASSPTGVTEAFF
len: 15; abundance: -; d_gene: TRBD2; j_gene: TRBJ2-1; v_gene: TRBV11-3; CDR3nt: TGTGCCAGCAGCTTAGGAGCGGGGGGGCGCAATGAGCAGTTCTTC; CDR3aa: CASSLGAGGRNEQFF
len: 13; abundance: once; d_gene: TRBD1; j_gene: TRBJ1-2; v_gene: TRBV12-3/TRBV12-4; CDR3nt: TGTGCCAGCACCCCGGGACAGGGGTCCGGCTACACCTTC; CDR3aa: CASTPGQGSGYTF
len: 13; abundance: -; d_gene: TRBD1; j_gene: TRBJ2-7; v_gene: TRBV5-4; CDR3nt: TGTGCCAGCAGCCTAACAGGGGGCTACGAGCAGTACTTC; CDR3aa: CASSLTGGYEQYF
len: 13; abundance: -; d_gene: TRBD1; j_gene: TRBJ1-4; v_gene: TRBV7-2; CDR3nt: TGTGCCAGCAGCAGGGGACAGGATGAAAAACTGTTTTTT; CDR3aa: CASSRGQDEKLFF
len: 14; abundance: -; d_gene: -; j_gene: TRBJ1-2; v_gene: TRBV5-1; CDR3nt: TGCGCCAGCAGCTTACCTGGACAAAACTATGGCTACACCTTC; CDR3aa: CASSLPGQNYGYTF
len: 14; abundance: -; d_gene: -; j_gene: TRBJ1-6; v_gene: TRBV2; CDR3nt: TGTGCCAGCACGTTGGGCAGGGAAAATTCACCCCTCCACTTT; CDR3aa: CASTLGRENSPLHF
len: 15; abundance: -; d_gene: -; j_gene: TRBJ1-2; v_gene: TRBV4-2; CDR3nt: TGTGCCAGCAGCCAAGAACAAGATCCCGACTATGGCTACACCTTC; CDR3aa: CASSQEQDPDYGYTF
len: 16; abundance: -; d_gene: TRBD1; j_gene: TRBJ1-1; v_gene: TRBV6-5; CDR3nt: TGTGCCAGCAGTTCCTCGCGGTCCTCGATCACAGGGGTAACTTTCTTT; CDR3aa: CASSSSRSSITGVTFF
len: 14; abundance: -; d_gene: TRBD1; j_gene: TRBJ1-1; v_gene: TRBV6-5; CDR3nt: TGTGCCAGCAGTCGGACAGGGGCAAACACTGAAGCTTTCTTT; CDR3aa: CASSRTGANTEAFF
len: 12; abundance: -; d_gene: -; j_gene: TRBJ1-1; v_gene: TRBV4-1; CDR3nt: TGCGCCAGCAGGGGGGGGCCCCCAGAAGCTTTCTTT; CDR3aa: CASRGGPPEAFF
len: 14; abundance: few; d_gene: TRBD1; j_gene: TRBJ1-1; v_gene: TRBV10-1; CDR3nt: TGCGCCAGCAGCCGGGACAGGGCGAACACTGAAGCTTTCTTT; CDR3aa: CASSRDRANTEAFF
len: 13; abundance: -; d_gene: -; j_gene: TRBJ2-5; v_gene: TRBV7-3; CDR3nt: TGTGCCAGCAGCTTAACGAACCGGGAGACCCAGTACTTC; CDR3aa: CASSLTNRETQYF
len: 13; abundance: -; d_gene: -; j_gene: TRBJ1-3; v_gene: TRBV19; CDR3nt: TGTGCCAGTAGCGGTAGCTCTGGAAACACCATATATTTT; CDR3aa: CASSGSSGNTIYF
len: 15; abundance: -; d_gene: -; j_gene: TRBJ2-1; v_gene: TRBV5-1; CDR3nt: TGCGCCAGCAGTCTGAGGGGGGGATTCTACAATGAGCAGTTCTTC; CDR3aa: CASSLRGGFYNEQFF
len: 11; abundance: once; d_gene: -; j_gene: TRBJ1-3; v_gene: TRBV20-1; CDR3nt: TGCAGTGCTCAGAGAGCGGACACCATATATTTT; CDR3aa: CSAQRADTIYF
len: 14; abundance: -; d_gene: -; j_gene: TRBJ1-5; v_gene: TRBV10-2; CDR3nt: TGCGCCAGCAGTGAGTTGGCCCGCAATCAGCCCCAGCATTTT; CDR3aa: CASSELARNQPQHF
len: 12; abundance: -; d_gene: TRBD1; j_gene: TRBJ1-2; v_gene: TRBV29-1; CDR3nt: TGCAGCGTACTAGGGACAGGGGCCGGCTACACCTTC; CDR3aa: CSVLGTGAGYTF
len: 15; abundance: -; d_gene: TRBD1; j_gene: TRBJ1-1; v_gene: TRBV27; CDR3nt: TGTGCCAGCAGTCCAGGGACAGGGTTTGTCACTGAAGCTTTCTTT; CDR3aa: CASSPGTGFVTEAFF
len: 15; abundance: once; d_gene: TRBD1; j_gene: TRBJ2-5; v_gene: TRBV7-2; CDR3nt: TGTGCCAGCAGCTTACGGGACAGGGGGCCAGAGACCCAGTACTTC; CDR3aa: CASSLRDRGPETQYF
len: 14; abundance: -; d_gene: -; j_gene: TRBJ2-7; v_gene: TRBV7-2; CDR3nt: TGTGCCAGCAGCACCCAGGAATTCGTCCCCCCTCGTAACTTC; CDR3aa: CASSTQEFVPPRNF
len: 14; abundance: -; d_gene: TRBD2; j_gene: TRBJ2-2; v_gene: TRBV3-1/TRBV3-2; CDR3nt: TGTGCCAGTACGCGGGGGGGCCTTGACGGGGAGCTGTTTTTT; CDR3aa: CASTRGGLDGELFF
len: 13; abundance: -; d_gene: -; j_gene: TRBJ2-1; v_gene: TRBV12-3/TRBV12-4; CDR3nt: TGTGCCAGCATCTTGGGGGCCGCGGAAGAGCAGTTCTTC; CDR3aa: CASILGAAEEQFF
len: 15; abundance: few; d_gene: -; j_gene: TRBJ1-5; v_gene: TRBV5-4; CDR3nt: TGTGCCAGCAGCCCGGACCCGGGCCTCCGGGGGCCCCAGCATTTT; CDR3aa: CASSPDPGLRGPQHF
len: 14; abundance: -; d_gene: TRBD1; j_gene: TRBJ1-4; v_gene: TRBV5-1; CDR3nt: TGCGCCAGCAGCTCCACAGGGGGCAATGAAAAACTGTTTTTT; CDR3aa: CASSSTGGNEKLFF
len: 14; abundance: -; d_gene: TRBD1; j_gene: TRBJ1-5; v_gene: TRBV6-5; CDR3nt: TGTGCCAGCAGTCTGACAGGGGAATATCAGCCCCAGCATTTT; CDR3aa: CASSLTGEYQPQHF
len: 16; abundance: -; d_gene: TRBD2; j_gene: TRBJ2-3; v_gene: TRBV29-1; CDR3nt: TGCAGCGTTGGTTCGGGTAGCGGGGCGATCACAGATACGCAGTATTTT; CDR3aa: CSVGSGSGAITDTQYF
len: 13; abundance: -; d_gene: -; j_gene: TRBJ1-5; v_gene: TRBV19; CDR3nt: TGTGCCAGTATAGGACAGCTAAATCAGCCCCAGCATTTT; CDR3aa: CASIGQLNQPQHF